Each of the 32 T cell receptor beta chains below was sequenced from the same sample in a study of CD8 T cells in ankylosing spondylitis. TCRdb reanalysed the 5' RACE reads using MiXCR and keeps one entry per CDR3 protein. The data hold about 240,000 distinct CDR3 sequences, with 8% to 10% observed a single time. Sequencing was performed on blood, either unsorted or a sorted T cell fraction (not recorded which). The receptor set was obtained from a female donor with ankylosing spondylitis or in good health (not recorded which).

CDR3 nucleotide sequence: TGTGCCAGCAGTTACGCCCGGGGCGGGAACACTGAAGCTTTCTTT. As protein: CASSYARGGNTEAFF. The genes are TRBV6-5 and TRBJ1-1; tentative D call: TRBD1 (5 bases). Trimming removed 2 bases from V and 1 base from J, with 11 bases in between. The CDR3 is 15 residues long. CDR1 MNHEY and CDR2 SVGAGI come from the germline V gene.

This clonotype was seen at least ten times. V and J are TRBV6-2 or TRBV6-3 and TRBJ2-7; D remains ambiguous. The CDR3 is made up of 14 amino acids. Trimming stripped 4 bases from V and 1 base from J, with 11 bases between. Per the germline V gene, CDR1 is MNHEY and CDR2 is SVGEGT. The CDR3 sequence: CASSLDRHSYEQYF. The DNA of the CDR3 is TGTGCCAGCAGTTTAGATAGACATTCCTACGAGCAGTACTTC.

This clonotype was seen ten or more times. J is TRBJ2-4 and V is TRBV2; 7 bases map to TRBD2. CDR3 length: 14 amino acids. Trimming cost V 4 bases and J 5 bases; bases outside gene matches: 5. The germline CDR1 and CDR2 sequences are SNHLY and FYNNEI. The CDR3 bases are TGTGCCAGCAGTGCGAGAGGGAGGGAAAACATTCAGTACTTC. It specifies CASSARGRENIQYF.

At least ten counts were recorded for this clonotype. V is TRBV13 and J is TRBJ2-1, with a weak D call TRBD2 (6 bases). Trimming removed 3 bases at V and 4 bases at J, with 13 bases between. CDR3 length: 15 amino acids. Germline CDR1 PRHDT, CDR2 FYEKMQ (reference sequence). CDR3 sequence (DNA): TGTGCCAGCAGCTTTAAAGCGGGCGGTTACAATGAGCAGTTCTTC. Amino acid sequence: CASSFKAGGYNEQFF.

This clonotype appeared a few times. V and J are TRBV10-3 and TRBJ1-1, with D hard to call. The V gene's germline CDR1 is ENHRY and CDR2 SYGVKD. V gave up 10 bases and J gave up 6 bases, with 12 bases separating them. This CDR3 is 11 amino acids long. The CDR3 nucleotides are TGTGCCACCAAAGTGGAGTCTGAAGCTTTCTTT. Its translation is CATKVESEAFF.

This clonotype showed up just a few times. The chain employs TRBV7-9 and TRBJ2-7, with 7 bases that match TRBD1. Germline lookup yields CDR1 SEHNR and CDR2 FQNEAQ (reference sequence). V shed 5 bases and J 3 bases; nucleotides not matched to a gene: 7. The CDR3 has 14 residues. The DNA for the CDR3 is TGTGCCAGCAGCCCGCCGGGACAGAGCTACGAGCAGTACTTC. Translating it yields CASSPPGQSYEQYF.

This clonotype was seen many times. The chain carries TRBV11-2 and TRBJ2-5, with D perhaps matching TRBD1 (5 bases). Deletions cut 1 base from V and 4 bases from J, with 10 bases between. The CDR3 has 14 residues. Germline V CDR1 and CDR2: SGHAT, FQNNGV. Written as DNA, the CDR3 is TGTGCCAGCAGCTTAGCAGGGCTGGGAGAGACCCAGTACTTC. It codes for CASSLAGLGETQYF.

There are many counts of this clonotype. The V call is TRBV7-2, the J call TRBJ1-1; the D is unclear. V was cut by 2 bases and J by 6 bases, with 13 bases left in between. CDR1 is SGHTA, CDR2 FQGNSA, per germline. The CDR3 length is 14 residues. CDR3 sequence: CASSLSGGGAEAFF. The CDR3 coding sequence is TGTGCCAGCAGCTTATCAGGAGGCGGCGCTGAAGCTTTCTTT.

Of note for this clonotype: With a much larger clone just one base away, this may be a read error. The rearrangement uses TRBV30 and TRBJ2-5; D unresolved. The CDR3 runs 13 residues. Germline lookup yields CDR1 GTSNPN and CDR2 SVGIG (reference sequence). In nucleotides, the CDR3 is TGTGCCCGGAGTTTATCCCGGAAAGAGACCCAGTACTTC. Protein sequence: CARSLSRKETQYF.

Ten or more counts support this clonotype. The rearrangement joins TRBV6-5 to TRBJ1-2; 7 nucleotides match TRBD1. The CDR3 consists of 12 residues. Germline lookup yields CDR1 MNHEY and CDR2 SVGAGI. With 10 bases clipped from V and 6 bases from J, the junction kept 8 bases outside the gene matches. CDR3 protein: CATSDRADGYTF. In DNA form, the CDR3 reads TGTGCCACCTCCGACAGGGCGGATGGCTACACCTTC.

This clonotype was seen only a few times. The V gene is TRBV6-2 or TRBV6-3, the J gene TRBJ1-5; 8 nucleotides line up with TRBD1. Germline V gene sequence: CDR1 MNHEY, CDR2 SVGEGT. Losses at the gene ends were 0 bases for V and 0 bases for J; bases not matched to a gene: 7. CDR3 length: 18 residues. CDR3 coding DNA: TGTGCCAGCAGTTACTCGCGTCAGGGGGCCTATAGCAATCAGCCCCAGCATTTT. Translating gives CASSYSRQGAYSNQPQHF.

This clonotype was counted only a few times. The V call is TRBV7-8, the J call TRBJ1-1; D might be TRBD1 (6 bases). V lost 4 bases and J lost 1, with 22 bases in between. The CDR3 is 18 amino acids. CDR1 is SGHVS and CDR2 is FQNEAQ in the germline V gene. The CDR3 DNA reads TGTGCCAGCAGCTCCCTCGGGACACCTTTTGGGGGGAACACTGAAGCTTTCTTT. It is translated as CASSSLGTPFGGNTEAFF.

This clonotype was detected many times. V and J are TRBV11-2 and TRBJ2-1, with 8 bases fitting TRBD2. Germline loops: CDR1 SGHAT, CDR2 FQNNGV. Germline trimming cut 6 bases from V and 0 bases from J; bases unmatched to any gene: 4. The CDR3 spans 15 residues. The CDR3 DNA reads TGTGCCAGCAGGGTAGCGGGAAGCTCCTACAATGAGCAGTTCTTC. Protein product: CASRVAGSSYNEQFF.

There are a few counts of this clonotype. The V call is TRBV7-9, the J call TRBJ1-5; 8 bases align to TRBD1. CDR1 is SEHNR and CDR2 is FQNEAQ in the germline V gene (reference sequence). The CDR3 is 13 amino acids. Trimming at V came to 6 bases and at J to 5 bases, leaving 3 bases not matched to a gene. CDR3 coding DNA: TGTGCCAGCAGATCGACAGGGGATCAGCCCCAGCATTTT. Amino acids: CASRSTGDQPQHF.

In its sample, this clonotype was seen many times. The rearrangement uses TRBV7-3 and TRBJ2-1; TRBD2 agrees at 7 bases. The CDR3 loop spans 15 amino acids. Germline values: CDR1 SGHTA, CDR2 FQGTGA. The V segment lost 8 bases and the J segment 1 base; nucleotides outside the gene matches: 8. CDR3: CASGEGGSSYNEQFF. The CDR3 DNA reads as TGTGCCAGCGGGGAGGGCGGTTCATCCTACAATGAGCAGTTCTTC. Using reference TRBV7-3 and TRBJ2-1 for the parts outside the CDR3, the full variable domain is GAGVSQTPSNKVTEKGKYVELRCDPISGHTALYWYRQSLGQGPEFLIYFQGTGAADDSGLPNDRFFAVRPEGSVSTLKIQRTERGDSAVYLCASGEGGSSYNEQFFGPGTRLTVL.

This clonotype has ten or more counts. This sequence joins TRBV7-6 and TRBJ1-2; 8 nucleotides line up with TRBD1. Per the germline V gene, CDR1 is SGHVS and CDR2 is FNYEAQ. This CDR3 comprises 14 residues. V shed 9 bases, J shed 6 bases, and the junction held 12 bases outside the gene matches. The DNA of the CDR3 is TGTGCCAGGCCGAATAAACAGGGGGAGAATGGCTACACCTTC. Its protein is CARPNKQGENGYTF.

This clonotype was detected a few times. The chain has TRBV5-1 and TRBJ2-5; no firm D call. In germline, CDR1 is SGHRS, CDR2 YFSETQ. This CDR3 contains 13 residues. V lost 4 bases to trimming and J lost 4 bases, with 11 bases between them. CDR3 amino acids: CASSLEGRETQYF. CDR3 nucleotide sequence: TGCGCCAGCAGCCTGGAAGGCCGAGAGACCCAGTACTTC.

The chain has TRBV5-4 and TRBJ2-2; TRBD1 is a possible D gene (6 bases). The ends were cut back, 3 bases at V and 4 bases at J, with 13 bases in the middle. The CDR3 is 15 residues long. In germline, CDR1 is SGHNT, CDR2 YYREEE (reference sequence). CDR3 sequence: CASSSTGRGTGELFF. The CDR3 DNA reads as TGTGCCAGCAGCTCGACAGGTCGTGGCACCGGGGAGCTGTTTTTT.

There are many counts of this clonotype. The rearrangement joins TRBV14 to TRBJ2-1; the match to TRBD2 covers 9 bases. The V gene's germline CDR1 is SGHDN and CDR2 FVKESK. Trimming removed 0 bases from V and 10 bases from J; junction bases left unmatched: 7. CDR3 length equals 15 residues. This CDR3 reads CASSQDRAGGREQFF. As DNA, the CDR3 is TGTGCCAGCAGCCAAGATAGAGCGGGAGGCCGCGAGCAGTTCTTC.

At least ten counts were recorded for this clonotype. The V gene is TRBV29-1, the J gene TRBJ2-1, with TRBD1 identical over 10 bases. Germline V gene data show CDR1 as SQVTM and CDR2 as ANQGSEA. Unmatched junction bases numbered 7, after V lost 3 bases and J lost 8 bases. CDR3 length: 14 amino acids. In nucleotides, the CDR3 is TGCAGCGTTGATAAGGGACAGGGGTGGTATGAGCAGTTCTTC. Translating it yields CSVDKGQGWYEQFF.

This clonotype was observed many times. This CDR3 reads CASSPTGDTQYF. In DNA form, the CDR3 reads TGTGCCAGCAGCCCCACAGGAGATACGCAGTATTTT. This chain connects TRBV11-2 to TRBJ2-3; weak D call: TRBD1 (5 bases). V was shortened by 5 bases and J by 5 bases, with 8 bases between the two germline ends. This CDR3 is built from 12 residues. Looked up from germline, CDR1 is SGHAT and CDR2 is FQNNGV.

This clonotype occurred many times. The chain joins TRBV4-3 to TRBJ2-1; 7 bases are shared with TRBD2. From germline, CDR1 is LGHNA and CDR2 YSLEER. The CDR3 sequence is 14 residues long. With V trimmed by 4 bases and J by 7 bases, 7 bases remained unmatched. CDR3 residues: CASSLGLAVNEQFF. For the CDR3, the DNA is TGCGCCAGCAGCCTCGGGCTAGCGGTTAATGAGCAGTTCTTC.

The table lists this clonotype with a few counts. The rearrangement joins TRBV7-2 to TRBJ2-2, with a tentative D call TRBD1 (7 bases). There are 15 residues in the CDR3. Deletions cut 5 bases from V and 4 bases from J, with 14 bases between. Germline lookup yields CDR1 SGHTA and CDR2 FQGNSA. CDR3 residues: CASSKTGRFTGELFF. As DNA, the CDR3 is TGTGCCAGCAGCAAGACAGGGAGGTTCACCGGGGAGCTGTTTTTT.

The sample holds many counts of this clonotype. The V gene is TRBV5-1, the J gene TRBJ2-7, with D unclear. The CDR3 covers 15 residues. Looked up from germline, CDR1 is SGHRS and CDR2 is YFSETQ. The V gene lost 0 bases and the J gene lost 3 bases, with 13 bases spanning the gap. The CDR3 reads CASSLEGNRVYEQYF. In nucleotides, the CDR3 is TGCGCCAGCAGCTTGGAAGGGAATCGGGTCTACGAGCAGTACTTC.

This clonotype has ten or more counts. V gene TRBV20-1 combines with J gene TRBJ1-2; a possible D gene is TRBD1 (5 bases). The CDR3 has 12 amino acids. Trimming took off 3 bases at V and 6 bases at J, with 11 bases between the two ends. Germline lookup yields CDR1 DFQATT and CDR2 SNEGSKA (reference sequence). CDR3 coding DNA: TGCAGTGCTAGCTCGGGGGGAGATGGCTACACCTTC. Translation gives CSASSGGDGYTF.

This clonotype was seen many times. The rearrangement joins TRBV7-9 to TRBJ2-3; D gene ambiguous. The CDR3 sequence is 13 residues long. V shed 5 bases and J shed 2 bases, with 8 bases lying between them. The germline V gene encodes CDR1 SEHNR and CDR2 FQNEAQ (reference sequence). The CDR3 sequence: CASSTHYTDTQYF. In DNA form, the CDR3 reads TGTGCCAGCAGCACCCACTACACAGATACGCAGTATTTT.

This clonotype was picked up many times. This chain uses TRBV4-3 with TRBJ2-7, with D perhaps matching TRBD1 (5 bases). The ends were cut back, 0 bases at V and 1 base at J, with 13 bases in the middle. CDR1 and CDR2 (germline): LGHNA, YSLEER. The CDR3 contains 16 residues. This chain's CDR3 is CASSQDHDSFSYEQYF. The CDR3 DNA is TGCGCCAGCAGCCAAGATCACGACAGCTTTTCCTACGAGCAGTACTTC.

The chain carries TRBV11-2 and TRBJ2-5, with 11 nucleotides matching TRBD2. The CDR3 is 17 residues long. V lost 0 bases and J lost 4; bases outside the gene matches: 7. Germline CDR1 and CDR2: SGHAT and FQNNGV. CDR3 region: CASSLEVTSGIGETQYF. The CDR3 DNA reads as TGTGCCAGCAGCTTAGAAGTGACTAGCGGGATCGGAGAGACCCAGTACTTC.

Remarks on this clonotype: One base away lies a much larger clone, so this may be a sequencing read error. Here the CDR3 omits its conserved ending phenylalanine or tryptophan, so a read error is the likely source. The CDR3 DNA follows: TGCAGCGTTGTCTTGCCGCAGCGGGCGGATACGCAGTATTCT. Translation: CSVVLPQRADTQYS. The chain has TRBV29-1 and TRBJ2-3; D is possibly TRBD2 (6 bases). The CDR3 is 14 residues long. V dropped 4 bases and J dropped 6 bases, with 17 bases sitting between them. Germline CDR1 reads SQVTM; CDR2 reads ANQGSEA.

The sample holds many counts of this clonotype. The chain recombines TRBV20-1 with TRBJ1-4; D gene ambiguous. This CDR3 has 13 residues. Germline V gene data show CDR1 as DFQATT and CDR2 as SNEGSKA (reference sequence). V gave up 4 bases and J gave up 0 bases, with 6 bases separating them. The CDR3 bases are TGCAGTGCTAAGGGAGCAACTAATGAAAAACTGTTTTTT. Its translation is CSAKGATNEKLFF.

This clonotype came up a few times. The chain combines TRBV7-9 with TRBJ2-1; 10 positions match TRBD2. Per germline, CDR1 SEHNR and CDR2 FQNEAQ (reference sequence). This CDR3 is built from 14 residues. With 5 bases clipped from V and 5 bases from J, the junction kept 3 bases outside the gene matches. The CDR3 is CASSQSGRDNEQFF. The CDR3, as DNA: TGTGCCAGCAGCCAAAGCGGGAGGGACAATGAGCAGTTCTTC.

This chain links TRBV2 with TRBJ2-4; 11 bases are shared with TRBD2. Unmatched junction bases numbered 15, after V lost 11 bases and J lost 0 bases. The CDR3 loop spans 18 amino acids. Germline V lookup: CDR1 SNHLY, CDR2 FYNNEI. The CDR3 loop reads CAFCSTSGDGLAKNIQYF. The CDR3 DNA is TGTGCCTTCTGTTCGACTAGCGGGGACGGTCTAGCCAAAAACATTCAGTACTTC.